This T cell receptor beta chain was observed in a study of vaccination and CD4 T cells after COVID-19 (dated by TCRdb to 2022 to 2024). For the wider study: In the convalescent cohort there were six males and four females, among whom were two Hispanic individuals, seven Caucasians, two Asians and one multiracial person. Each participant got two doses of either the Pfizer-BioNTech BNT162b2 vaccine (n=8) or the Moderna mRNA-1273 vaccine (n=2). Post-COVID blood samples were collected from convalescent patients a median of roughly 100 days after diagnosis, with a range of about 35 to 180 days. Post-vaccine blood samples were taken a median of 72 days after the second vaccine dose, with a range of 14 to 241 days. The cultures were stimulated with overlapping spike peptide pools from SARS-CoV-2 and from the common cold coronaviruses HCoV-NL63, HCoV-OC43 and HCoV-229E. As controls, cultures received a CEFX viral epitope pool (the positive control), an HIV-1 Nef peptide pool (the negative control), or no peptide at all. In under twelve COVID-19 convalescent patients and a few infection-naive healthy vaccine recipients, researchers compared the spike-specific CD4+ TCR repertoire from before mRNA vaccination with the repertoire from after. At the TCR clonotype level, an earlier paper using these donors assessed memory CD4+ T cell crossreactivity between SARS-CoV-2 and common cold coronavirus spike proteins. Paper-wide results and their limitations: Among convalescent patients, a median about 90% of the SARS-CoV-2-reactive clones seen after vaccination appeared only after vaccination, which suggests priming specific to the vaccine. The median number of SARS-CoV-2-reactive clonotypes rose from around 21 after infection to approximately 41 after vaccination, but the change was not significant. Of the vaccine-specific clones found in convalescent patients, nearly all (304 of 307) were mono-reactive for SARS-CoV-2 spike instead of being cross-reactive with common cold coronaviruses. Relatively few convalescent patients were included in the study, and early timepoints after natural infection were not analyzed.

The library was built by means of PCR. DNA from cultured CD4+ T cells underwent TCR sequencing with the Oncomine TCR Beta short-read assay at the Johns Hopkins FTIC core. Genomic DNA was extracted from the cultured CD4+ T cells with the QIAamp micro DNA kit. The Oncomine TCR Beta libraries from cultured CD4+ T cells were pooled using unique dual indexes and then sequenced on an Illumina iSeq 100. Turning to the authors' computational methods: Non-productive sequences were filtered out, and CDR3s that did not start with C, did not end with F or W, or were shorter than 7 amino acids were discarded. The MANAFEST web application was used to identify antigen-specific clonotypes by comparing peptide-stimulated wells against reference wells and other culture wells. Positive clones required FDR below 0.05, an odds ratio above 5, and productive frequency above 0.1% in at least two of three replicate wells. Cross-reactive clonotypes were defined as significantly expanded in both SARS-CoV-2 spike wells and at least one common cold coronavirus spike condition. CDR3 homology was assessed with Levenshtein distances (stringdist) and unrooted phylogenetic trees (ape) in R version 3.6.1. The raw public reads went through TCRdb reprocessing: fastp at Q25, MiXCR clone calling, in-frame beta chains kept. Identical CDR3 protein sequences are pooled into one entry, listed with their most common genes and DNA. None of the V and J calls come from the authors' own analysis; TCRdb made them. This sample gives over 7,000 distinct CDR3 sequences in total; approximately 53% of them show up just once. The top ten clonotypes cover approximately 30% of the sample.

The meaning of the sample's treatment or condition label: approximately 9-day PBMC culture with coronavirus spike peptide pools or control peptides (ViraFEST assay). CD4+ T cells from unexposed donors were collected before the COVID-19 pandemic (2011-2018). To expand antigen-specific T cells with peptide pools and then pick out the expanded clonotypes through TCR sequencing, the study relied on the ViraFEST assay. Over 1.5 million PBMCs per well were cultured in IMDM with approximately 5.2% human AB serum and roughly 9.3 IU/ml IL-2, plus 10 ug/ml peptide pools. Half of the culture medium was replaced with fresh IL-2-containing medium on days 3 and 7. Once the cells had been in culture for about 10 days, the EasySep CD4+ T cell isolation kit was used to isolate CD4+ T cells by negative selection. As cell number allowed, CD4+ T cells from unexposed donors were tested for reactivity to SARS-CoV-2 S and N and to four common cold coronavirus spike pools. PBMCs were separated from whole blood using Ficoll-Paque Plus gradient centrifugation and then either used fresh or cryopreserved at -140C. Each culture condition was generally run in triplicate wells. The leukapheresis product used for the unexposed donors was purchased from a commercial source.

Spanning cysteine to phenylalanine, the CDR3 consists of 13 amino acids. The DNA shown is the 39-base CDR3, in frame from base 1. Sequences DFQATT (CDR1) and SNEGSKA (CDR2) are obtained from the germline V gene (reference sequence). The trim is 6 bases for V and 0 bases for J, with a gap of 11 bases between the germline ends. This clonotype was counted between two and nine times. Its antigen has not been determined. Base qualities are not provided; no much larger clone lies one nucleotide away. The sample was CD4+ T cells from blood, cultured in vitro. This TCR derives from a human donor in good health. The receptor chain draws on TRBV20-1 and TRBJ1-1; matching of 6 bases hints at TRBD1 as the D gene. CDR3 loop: CSAPGQMNTEAFF. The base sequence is TGCAGTGCCCCCGGACAGATGAACACTGAAGCTTTCTTT.